This TCR beta chain was retrieved from a study of CD8+CD57+ T cells in acquired aplastic anemia. Across the study: DNA recovered from sorted CD4+ and CD8+ cells had a mean of roughly 3 ug. Regarding the study as a whole: In common between the patients and the controls were more than 25 CD8+ CDR3 sequences.

Genomic DNA templated the TCR beta VDJ and CDR3 profiling. TCRdb called the reads again in MiXCR, with one record for every CDR3 protein. The sample carries roughly 280,000 distinct CDR3 sequences, about 50% recorded once. Those patients picked for sequencing had displayed CD8+CD57+ cell expansion on flow cytometry. Each patient gave a blood sample that was collected before any therapy had been received. The CDR3 runs 11 residues. Germline V gene data show CDR1 as KGHDR and CDR2 as SFDVKD. Turning to this clonotype: What it binds is not known.

The origin of this receptor is a human donor with aplastic anemia. The chain links TRBV24-1 to TRBJ2-5; no clear D gene. The last part of the DNA fits TRBJ2-1 better; the J call may be wrong. The sample taken for sequencing was sorted CD4+, CD8+, or CD8+CD57+ T cells (not recorded which) from PBMCs. In nucleotides, the CDR3 is TGTGCCACCAGTGCAATCGGCGAGCAGTTCTTC. Its protein is CATSAIGEQFF.